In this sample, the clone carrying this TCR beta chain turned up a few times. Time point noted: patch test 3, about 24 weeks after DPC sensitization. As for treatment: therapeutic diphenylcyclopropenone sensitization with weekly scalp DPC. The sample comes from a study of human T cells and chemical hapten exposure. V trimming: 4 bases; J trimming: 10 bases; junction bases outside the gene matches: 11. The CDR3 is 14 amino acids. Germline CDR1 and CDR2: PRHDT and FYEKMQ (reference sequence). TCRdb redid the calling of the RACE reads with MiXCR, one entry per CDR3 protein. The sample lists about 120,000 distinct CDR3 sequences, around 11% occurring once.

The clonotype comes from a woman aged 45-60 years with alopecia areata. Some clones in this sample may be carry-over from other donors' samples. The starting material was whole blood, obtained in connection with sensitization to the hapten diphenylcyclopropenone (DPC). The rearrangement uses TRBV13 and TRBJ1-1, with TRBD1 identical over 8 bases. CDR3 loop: CASSSTAGQGLAFF. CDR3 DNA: TGTGCCAGCAGCTCTACCGCAGGACAGGGTTTAGCTTTCTTT.